This T cell receptor beta chain derives from a study of shared clonotypes between healthy human individuals. With 0 bases removed from V and 1 base from J, the gap between germline ends came to 7 bases. CDR3 length: 14 residues. The germline V gene encodes CDR1 SGDLS and CDR2 YYNGEE. The repertoire was sequenced with immunoSEQ multiplex PCR; TCRdb's copy has only in-frame clones and lacks some. The sample holds over a million clones, 75% to 85% seen once. This chain joins TRBV9 and TRBJ1-1; D is ambiguous. The sequence came from a man between 18 and 29 years old in good health. Some clones in this sample may be carry-over from other donors' samples. Sequencing input: memory CD4+ T cells from PBMCs. Subset denoted: CD45RA-negative fraction. CDR3 DNA: TGTGCCAGCAGCGTAGCGTCACGGAACACTGAAGCTTTCTTT. Translated: CASSVASRNTEAFF.